These 14 T cell receptor beta chains share one sample of origin, sequenced in a study of follicular helper T cells after annual influenza vaccination. Time point described: 2014-2015 season, pre-vaccination. The table came from immunoSEQ multiplex PCR; TCRdb's copy has only in-frame clones and leaves some out. The profile covers over 6,500 clones, with roughly 80% appearing a single time and roughly 0.98% taken by the ten largest. This specimen was CXCR5+ CD38- circulating T follicular helper cells from blood, taken on the day of influenza vaccination. As for subset: circulating Tfh, non-naive CD4+CXCR5+PD-1+ (ICOS+CD38+ or ICOS-CD38-). The receptors were gathered from an adult who received the influenza vaccine.

This CDR3 reads CAWRKTHYGYTF. The CDR3 DNA follows: TGTGCCTGGAGGAAGACACATTATGGCTACACCTTC. This chain uses TRBV30 with TRBJ1-2; no definite D call. Germline lookup yields CDR1 GTSNPN and CDR2 SVGIG (reference sequence). The CDR3 contains 12 residues. Trimming left V 3 bases short and J 5 bases short, with 10 bases between.

The CDR3 here is CATRRGPQETQYF. CDR3 DNA: TGCGCCACCCGGAGGGGTCCCCAAGAGACCCAGTACTTC. The chain recombines TRBV5-1 with TRBJ2-5; D possibly corresponds to TRBD2 (6 bases). CDR3 size: 13 residues. V lost 9 bases and J 1 base, leaving 13 bases between the germline ends. The germline CDR1 and CDR2 sequences are SGHRS and YFSETQ.

This clone was seen only a few times. The rearrangement uses TRBV18 and TRBJ2-7; TRBD1 aligns across 7 bases. Losses at the gene ends were 3 bases for V and 8 bases for J; bases not matched to a gene: 7. Germline V CDR1 and CDR2: KGHSH, LQKENI. This CDR3 contains 13 residues. CDR3 DNA sequence: TGTGCCAGCTCACCCAACCGGGACAGCCAGCAGTACTTC. Translation gives CASSPNRDSQQYF. Variable domain in full (rest from reference TRBV18 and TRBJ2-7): NAGVMQNPRHLVRRRGQEARLRCSPMKGHSHVYWYRQLPEEGLKFMVYLQKENIIDESGMPKERFSAEFPKEGPSILRIQQVVRGDSAAYFCASSPNRDSQQYFGPGTRLTVT.

The chain uses TRBV4-3 and TRBJ2-5; 7 bases align to TRBD1. Germline V CDR1 and CDR2: LGHNA, YSLEER. Trimming took 0 bases from V and 5 from J; bases not matched to a gene: 9. This CDR3 has 16 amino acids. The CDR3 coding sequence is TGCGCCAGCAGCCAAGATAGGGACAGCGGTCGTGAGACCCAGTACTTC. The encoded protein is CASSQDRDSGRETQYF.

This rearrangement joins TRBV7-2 to TRBJ2-1; D is unresolved. Trimming removed 1 base at V and 6 bases at J, with 13 bases between. Germline CDR1 is SGHTA and CDR2 is FQGNSA. The CDR3 covers 15 residues. CDR3 nucleotides: TGTGCCAGCAGCTTAGTGGGGTTAGTTCTCAATGAGCAGTTCTTC. Translation: CASSLVGLVLNEQFF.

This chain uses TRBV18 with TRBJ2-7; D uncertain. CDR1 and CDR2 from the germline V gene are KGHSH and LQKENI. V lost 6 bases and J 0 bases, leaving 15 bases between the germline ends. This CDR3 region has 15 residues. In DNA, the CDR3 is TGTGCCAGCTCGCTATCGGGCCCCGACTCCTACGAGCAGTACTTC. Amino acid sequence: CASSLSGPDSYEQYF.

The rearrangement links TRBV9 to TRBJ1-3; weak D call: TRBD1 (6 bases). The CDR3 runs to 18 residues. The germline V and J ends were trimmed by 3 bases and 4 bases, with 23 bases remaining between them. CDR1 and CDR2 from the germline V gene are SGDLS and YYNGEE. Here the CDR3 DNA reads TGTGCCAGCAGCGCCAGGGGACTGACCCCTTCGGGAGGAAACACCATATATTTT. Translation: CASSARGLTPSGGNTIYF.

This clone was counted a single time. As DNA, the CDR3 is TGTGCCAGCAGCTTGGAGACAGGGGGAAACACTGAAGCTTTCTTT. Translated: CASSLETGGNTEAFF. The chain joins TRBV5-4 to TRBJ1-1, with 9 bases identical to TRBD1. Looked up from germline, CDR1 is SGHNT and CDR2 is YYREEE (reference sequence). The CDR3 contains 15 residues. V lost 0 bases and J lost 2; bases outside the gene matches: 2.

This chain uses TRBV28 with TRBJ1-2, with D unresolved. With 6 bases removed from V and 5 bases from J, the gap between germline ends came to 13 bases. This CDR3 comprises 13 residues. The germline V gene encodes CDR1 MDHEN and CDR2 SYDVKM. The CDR3, as DNA: TGTGCCAGCAGAGTAAGGACGGATTATGGCTACACCTTC. Residues: CASRVRTDYGYTF.

This chain links TRBV4-3 with TRBJ2-5, with D possibly TRBD1 on 5 matching bases. CDR1 and CDR2 from the germline V gene are LGHNA and YSLEER. V lost 0 bases and J 5 bases, leaving 19 bases between the germline ends. The CDR3 runs to 17 residues. CDR3 loop: CASSQDPVRATQETQYF. CDR3 nucleotides: TGCGCCAGCAGCCAAGATCCGGTCAGGGCAACACAGGAGACCCAGTACTTC.

This clone was observed a few times. The rearrangement joins TRBV2 to TRBJ2-2; unclear D gene. Germline V CDR1 and CDR2: SNHLY, FYNNEI. Trimming left V 9 bases short and J 2 bases short, with 7 bases between. CDR3 length equals 12 residues. The CDR3 DNA follows: TGTGCCAGACGGAGAAACACCGGGGAGCTGTTTTTT. Its translation is CARRRNTGELFF. Supplemented by reference TRBV2 and TRBJ2-2, the full variable domain reads EPEVTQTPSHQVTQMGQEVILRCVPISNHLYFYWYRQILGQKVEFLVSFYNNEISEKSEIFDDQFSVERPDGSNFTLKIRSTKLEDSAMYFCARRRNTGELFFGEGSRLTVL.

This rearrangement joins TRBV6-1 to TRBJ1-5, with D unresolved. Germline CDR1 reads MNHNS; CDR2 reads SASEGT. The CDR3 loop spans 13 amino acids. Trimming left V 6 bases short and J 3 bases short, with 9 bases between. The CDR3 reads CASRVHHNQPQHF. CDR3 in DNA: TGTGCCAGCAGGGTACACCACAATCAGCCCCAGCATTTT.

The chain recombines TRBV9 with TRBJ2-2; possibly TRBD1 or TRBD2 for D (5 bases each). The germline V gene encodes CDR1 SGDLS and CDR2 YYNGEE. Between the trimmed V and J ends, which lost 1 base and 6 bases, there was a span of 7 bases. This CDR3 has 13 residues. As DNA, the CDR3 is TGTGCCAGCAGCGTATTGGGGGCCGGGGAGCTGTTTTTT. Translated: CASSVLGAGELFF.

The V and J genes are TRBV6-5 and TRBJ2-3; TRBD1 matches 10 bases. Germline V gene data show CDR1 as MNHEY and CDR2 as SVGAGI. V lost 5 bases, J lost 6 bases, and 5 bases stayed unmatched. CDR3 size: 14 residues. The chain's CDR3 is CASSRTGGRDTQYF. CDR3 nucleotide sequence: TGTGCCAGCAGTCGGACAGGGGGTAGGGATACGCAGTATTTT.